Following are 18 T cell receptor beta chains from one sample sequenced in a study of cytomegalovirus exposure and HLA in healthy donors. PCR involved 60 Vbeta and 13 Jbeta primers. Assay: immunoSEQ multiplex PCR; the TCRdb copy retains only in-frame clones and omits some. The data hold around 200,000 clones, with roughly 77% observed a single time. The specimen was PBMCs. These receptors were taken from a woman aged 30 to 39 in good health and CMV-seropositive.

The chain combines TRBV28 with TRBJ2-3; 11 nucleotides match TRBD2. V dropped 10 bases and J dropped 5; count of bases not matched to a gene: 8. Germline V gives CDR1 MDHEN, CDR2 SYDVKM. CDR3 length: 14 amino acids. The CDR3 sequence is CATSDGLAGDTQYF. The CDR3 DNA reads as TGTGCCACCTCCGATGGACTAGCGGGAGATACGCAGTATTTT.

V gene TRBV10-1 combines with J gene TRBJ2-4; 11 bases are shared with TRBD1. Germline trimming cut 3 bases from V and 3 bases from J; bases unmatched to any gene: 10. This CDR3 spans 18 amino acids. The germline CDR1 and CDR2 sequences are WNHNN and SYGVQD (reference sequence). The CDR3 region is CASSDTGQGDNLKNIQYF. DNA for the CDR3: TGCGCCAGCAGTGATACGGGACAGGGGGATAACCTCAAAAACATTCAGTACTTC.

This clone was counted once. V is TRBV28 and J is TRBJ2-7; D gene ambiguous. Trimming removed 3 bases from V and 5 bases from J, with 17 bases in between. This CDR3 contains 15 residues. Germline V gives CDR1 MDHEN, CDR2 SYDVKM. CDR3 DNA sequence: TGTGCCAGCAGTTTTTATCCCCTAAGAGTCAACGAGCAGTACTTC. Its translation: CASSFYPLRVNEQYF.

CDR3 residues: CARGQGYNQPQHF. The CDR3 DNA reads TGCGCCAGGGGACAGGGTTACAATCAGCCCCAGCATTTT. This rearrangement joins TRBV5-1 to TRBJ1-5, with 9 bases matching TRBD1. The germline V gene has CDR1 SGHRS and CDR2 YFSETQ. The V and J ends lost 8 bases and 3 bases, in that order; junction bases with no gene match: 3. This CDR3 has 13 amino acids.

The chain employs TRBV27 and TRBJ2-7, with TRBD2 identical over 10 bases. This CDR3 has 15 residues. The germline CDR1 and CDR2 sequences are MNHEY and SMNVEV (reference sequence). Trimming at V came to 6 bases and at J to 3 bases, leaving 8 bases not matched to a gene. CDR3 sequence: CASSPIEREGYEQYF. The CDR3 coding sequence is TGTGCCAGCAGCCCCATCGAGCGGGAGGGCTACGAGCAGTACTTC.

This sequence joins TRBV28 and TRBJ2-5, with 7 positions matching TRBD2. J gave up 1 base and V 5 bases, and 7 bases lay outside the gene matches. The V gene's germline CDR1 is MDHEN and CDR2 SYDVKM. This CDR3 is 15 amino acids long. CDR3 DNA sequence: TGTGCCAGCAGTAGTAGGGACTACCTCCAAGAGACCCAGTACTTC. It encodes CASSSRDYLQETQYF. Complete variable domain (other parts from reference TRBV28 and TRBJ2-5): DVKVTQSSRYLVKRTGEKVFLECVQDMDHENMFWYRQDPGLGLRLIYFSYDVKMKEKGDIPEGYSVSREKKERFSLILESASTNQTSMYLCASSSRDYLQETQYFGPGTRLLVL.

The CDR3: CASSQEAATSTDTQYF. In nucleotides, the CDR3 is TGCGCCAGCAGCCAAGAGGCGGCTACTAGCACAGATACGCAGTATTTT. The J gene is TRBJ2-3, the V gene TRBV4-1; D remains ambiguous. Trimming took 0 bases from V and 0 from J, leaving 10 bases between them. In germline, CDR1 is MGHRA, CDR2 YSYEKL. CDR3 length: 16 residues.

The rearrangement joins TRBV5-4 to TRBJ1-4; TRBD1 matches at 7 bases. Germline V lookup: CDR1 SGHNT, CDR2 YYREEE (reference sequence). The CDR3 spans 14 residues. The V segment lost 2 bases and the J segment 5 bases; nucleotides outside the gene matches: 3. The CDR3 DNA is TGTGCCAGCAGCTTACAGGGGATCAATGAAAAACTGTTTTTT. It is translated as CASSLQGINEKLFF.

The chain carries TRBV5-1 and TRBJ2-1; 7 bases are a match to TRBD2. Germline CDR1 SGHRS, CDR2 YFSETQ. The CDR3 runs 16 residues. With V trimmed by 4 bases and J by 6 bases, 13 bases remained unmatched. CDR3: CASSREAGLPGNEQFF. CDR3 sequence (DNA): TGCGCCAGCAGCCGGGAAGCGGGGCTACCTGGCAATGAGCAGTTCTTC.

This clone was seen only once. V usage is TRBV7-9 and J usage is TRBJ1-4, with D hard to call. V shed 5 bases and J shed 7 bases, with 17 bases lying between them. Germline CDR1 is SEHNR and CDR2 is FQNEAQ (reference sequence). The CDR3 covers 15 residues. CDR3 sequence (DNA): TGTGCCAGCAGCCACACGCAACCGCCGGGTGAAAAACTGTTTTTT. Translating gives CASSHTQPPGEKLFF.

This clone came up once. V gene TRBV28 combines with J gene TRBJ2-3, with D maybe TRBD1 (5 bases). This CDR3 is built from 15 residues. V was pared by 3 bases and J by 6 bases, with 16 bases between. CDR1 and CDR2 from the germline V gene are MDHEN and SYDVKM. Written as DNA, the CDR3 is TGTGCCAGCAGTTTGTCAGGGCCCCGACAGGATACGCAGTATTTT. Amino acids: CASSLSGPRQDTQYF.

A remark on this clone: At one end, the junction sequence differs from germline, possibly due to a read error. The gene calls are TRBV15 and TRBJ1-4; the match to TRBD1 covers 8 bases. Germline CDR1 LNHNV, CDR2 YYDKDF (reference sequence). There are 14 residues in the CDR3. The CDR3 region has the DNA TGTGCCACCAGTAGAGACAGGGGAGAAGAAAAACTGTTTTTT. It specifies CATSRDRGEEKLFF.

The V call is TRBV27, the J call TRBJ2-5; 8 positions match TRBD1. The germline gives CDR1 MNHEY, CDR2 SMNVEV (reference sequence). The V and J ends lost 5 bases and 2 bases, in that order; junction bases with no gene match: 4. The CDR3 is 14 residues long. Here the CDR3 reads CASSAGGLQETQYF. CDR3 bases: TGTGCCAGCAGTGCAGGGGGCCTACAAGAGACCCAGTACTTC.

This chain uses TRBV5-1 with TRBJ1-3; TRBD1 is a possible D gene (6 bases). CDR3 length: 14 residues. Trimming took off 2 bases at V and 8 bases at J, with 14 bases between the two ends. In germline, CDR1 is SGHRS, CDR2 YFSETQ. The CDR3 nucleotides read TGCGCCAGCAGCTTACAGGGCATTGAGGACACCATATATTTT. This sequence encodes CASSLQGIEDTIYF.

This clone was seen only a few times. The chain couples TRBV5-1 to TRBJ2-1; D gene unclear. CDR3 length: 13 residues. Germline V gene sequence: CDR1 SGHRS, CDR2 YFSETQ. V lost 0 bases and J 8 bases, leaving 9 bases between the germline ends. CDR3 protein: CASSLAEFHEQFF. In nucleotides, the CDR3 is TGCGCCAGCAGCTTGGCCGAGTTCCATGAGCAGTTCTTC.

About this clone itself: At one end, the junction sequence differs from germline, possibly due to a read error. This chain links TRBV7-9 with TRBJ2-7, with 9 bases lining up with TRBD1. This CDR3 spans 16 amino acids. CDR1 and CDR2 from the germline V gene are SEHNR and FQNEAQ (reference sequence). Here the CDR3 reads CSSSLGAETGGGLQYF. CDR3 in DNA: TGTTCCAGCAGTTTGGGGGCCGAGACAGGGGGTGGATTGCAGTACTTC.

CDR3 amino acids: CASSLVLYYEQYF. The DNA for the CDR3 is TGTGCCAGCAGCTTAGTACTTTACTACGAGCAGTACTTC. The gene calls are TRBV7-2 and TRBJ2-7, with unresolved D. Germline V gene lookup returns CDR1 SGHTA and CDR2 FQGNSA. The CDR3 runs to 13 residues. V lost 1 base and J 3 bases, leaving 7 bases between the germline ends.

V usage is TRBV19 and J usage is TRBJ1-5; maybe TRBD1 (5 bases). Germline CDR1 LNHDA, CDR2 SQIVND (reference sequence). There are 14 residues in the CDR3. Trimming removed 4 bases from V and 3 bases from J, with 10 bases in between. The CDR3 DNA is TGTGCCAGTAGTAACCAGGGTACCAATCAGCCCCAGCATTTT. It encodes CASSNQGTNQPQHF. The whole variable domain, remainder taken from reference TRBV19 and TRBJ1-5, is DGGITQSPKYLFRKEGQNVTLSCEQNLNHDAMYWYRQDPGQGLRLIYYSQIVNDFQKGDIAEGYSVSREKKESFPLTVTSAQKNPTAFYLCASSNQGTNQPQHFGDGTRLSIL.